The clone carrying this TCR beta chain has more than one count but fewer than ten. The data were obtained in a study of human T cells and chemical hapten exposure. The overall study: Upper inner arm skin measuring approximately 2 cm by approximately 2 cm received 2% DPC for sensitization.

TCRdb analysed the RACE reads with MiXCR anew, one entry per CDR3 protein. The sample holds approximately 73,000 distinct CDR3 sequences, 10% to 13% seen once. The time point here: patch test 1, 2 weeks after DPC sensitization. Sample treatment: therapeutic diphenylcyclopropenone sensitization with weekly scalp DPC. The germline V gene encodes CDR1 LGHDT and CDR2 YNNKEL (reference sequence). V trimming: 4 bases; J trimming: 0 bases; junction bases outside the gene matches: 6. This CDR3 has 15 residues. The chain is built from TRBV3-1 and TRBJ2-7; 7 bases line up with TRBD1. Material: whole blood, obtained in connection with sensitization to the hapten diphenylcyclopropenone (DPC). This sequence was found in a woman in her 50s with alopecia areata. Some clones in this sample may be carry-over from other donors' samples. This chain's CDR3 is CASSPWGQSSYEQYF. The DNA of the CDR3 is TGTGCCAGCAGCCCCTGGGGACAGAGCTCCTACGAGCAGTACTTC.